This TCR beta chain emerged from a study of OX40 agonist ivuxolimab in advanced cancers. Overall study results and limits: There were, on average, more expanded clones in CD8+ T cells than in CD4+.

The count of this clone is one. Its antigen is undetermined. Clones were sequenced by immunoSEQ multiplex PCR, and TCRdb holds only the in-frame ones, with some missing. Of fewer than 85,000 clones listed, 80% to 85% are singletons. CDR1 and CDR2 (germline): SGHAT, FQNNGV. The CDR3 loop spans 14 amino acids. Between the trimmed V and J ends, which lost 4 bases and 5 bases, there was a span of 15 bases. This receptor was identified in an adult with an advanced solid tumor such as melanoma, head and neck, liver or kidney cancer. The specimen comprised CD4+ or CD8+ T cells sorted from blood, sampled in a trial of the OX40 agonist ivuxolimab. This chain joins TRBV11-2 and TRBJ2-7; TRBD1 is a possible D gene (5 bases). CDR3 loop: CASSSMVRAHEQYF. In DNA form, the CDR3 reads TGTGCCAGCAGCTCAATGGTCAGGGCCCACGAGCAGTACTTC.